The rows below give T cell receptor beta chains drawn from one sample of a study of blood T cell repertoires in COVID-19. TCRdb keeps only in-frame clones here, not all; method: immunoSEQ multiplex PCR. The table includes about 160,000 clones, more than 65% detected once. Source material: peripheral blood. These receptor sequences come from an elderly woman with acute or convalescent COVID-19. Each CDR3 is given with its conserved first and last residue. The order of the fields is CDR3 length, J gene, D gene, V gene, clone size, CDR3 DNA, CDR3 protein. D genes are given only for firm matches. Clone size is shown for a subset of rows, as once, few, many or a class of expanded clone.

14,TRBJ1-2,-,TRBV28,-,TGTGCCAGCGCGCGCCAGGTTGCTTCCTATGGCTACACCTTC,CASARQVASYGYTF
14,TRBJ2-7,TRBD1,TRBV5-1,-,TGCGCCAGCAGCTACGGGACAGACCAACGCGAGCAGTACTTC,CASSYGTDQREQYF
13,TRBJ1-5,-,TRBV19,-,TGTGCCAGTACCACGCAGGCGGGTCAGCCCCAGCATTTT,CASTTQAGQPQHF
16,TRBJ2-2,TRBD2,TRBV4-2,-,TGTGCCAGCAGCCAAGTTACTAGCGGGAGGGCCGGGGAGCTGTTTTTT,CASSQVTSGRAGELFF
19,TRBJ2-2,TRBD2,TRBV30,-,TGTGCCTGGAGTACCTCCGGACTAGCGGGGGGGCGTAACACCGGGGAGCTGTTTTTT,CAWSTSGLAGGRNTGELFF
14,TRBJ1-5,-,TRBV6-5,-,TGTGCCAGCAGTTCGTCCCAAGTAGTAAGGCCCCAGCATTTT,CASSSSQVVRPQHF
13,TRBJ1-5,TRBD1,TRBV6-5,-,TGTGCCAGCGGGACAGGTAGCAATCAGCCCCAGCATTTT,CASGTGSNQPQHF
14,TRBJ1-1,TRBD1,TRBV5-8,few,TGTGCCAGCAGCCCCGACAGGGGGCGGGCTGAAGCTTTCTTT,CASSPDRGRAEAFF
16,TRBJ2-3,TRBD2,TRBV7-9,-,TGTGCCAGCAGCCCCACTAGCGGAGTAAAGACAGATACGCAGTATTTT,CASSPTSGVKTDTQYF
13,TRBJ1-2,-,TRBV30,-,TGTGCCTGGAGTGTCCAGGGCGGCTATGGCTACACCTTC,CAWSVQGGYGYTF
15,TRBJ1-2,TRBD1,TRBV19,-,TGTGCCAGTAGTACTACCGGGACAGGAGTCTATGGCTACACCTTC,CASSTTGTGVYGYTF
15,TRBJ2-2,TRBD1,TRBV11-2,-,TGTGCCAGCAGCCCTGGACAGGGTACCACCGGGGAGCTGTTTTTT,CASSPGQGTTGELFF
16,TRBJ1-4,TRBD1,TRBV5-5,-,TGTGCCAGCAGCTTGGACGTTAACAGGGGTGCGGAAAAACTGTTTTTT,CASSLDVNRGAEKLFF
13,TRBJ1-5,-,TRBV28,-,TGTGCCAGCACCCGGACAGTAAATCAGCCCCAGCATTTT,CASTRTVNQPQHF
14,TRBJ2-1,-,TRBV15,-,TGTGCCACCAGAAGAAGGGGTCACTCCAATGAGCAGTTCTTC,CATRRRGHSNEQFF
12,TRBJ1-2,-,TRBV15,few,TGTGCCACCAGCAGAGATCAGTATGGCTACACCTTC,CATSRDQYGYTF
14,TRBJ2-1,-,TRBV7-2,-,TGTGCCAGCAGCTTATTGGCGGGAAGCAATGAGCAGTTCTTC,CASSLLAGSNEQFF
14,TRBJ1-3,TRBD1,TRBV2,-,TGTGCCAGCAGCGGACAGGAATCTTCAAACACCATATATTTT,CASSGQESSNTIYF
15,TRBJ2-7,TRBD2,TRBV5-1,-,TGCGCCAGCAGCTTGGAGCAAGCGGGATCCTACGAGCAGTACTTC,CASSLEQAGSYEQYF
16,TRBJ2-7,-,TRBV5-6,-,TGTGCCAGCAGCCTAATGAGGGACAATCTTGCCTACGAGCAGTACTTC,CASSLMRDNLAYEQYF
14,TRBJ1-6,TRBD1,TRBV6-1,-,TGTGCCAGCAGGTCGACAGGGGGCCAGTCACCCCTCCACTTT,CASRSTGGQSPLHF
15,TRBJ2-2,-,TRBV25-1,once,TGTGCCAGCAGTGATGGAGGATCGAACACCGGGGAGCTGTTTTTT,CASSDGGSNTGELFF
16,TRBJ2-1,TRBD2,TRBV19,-,TGTGCCACCTCGGGACTAGCGGGGGGGTTTGACAATGAGCAGTTCTTC,CATSGLAGGFDNEQFF
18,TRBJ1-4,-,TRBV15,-,TGTGCCACCAGCAGAGATGCGCGACGACAGGTCAGGAATGAAAAACTGTTTTTT,CATSRDARRQVRNEKLFF
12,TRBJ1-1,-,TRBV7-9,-,TGTGCCAGCAGCTTCTACGACAGAGAAGCTTTCTTT,CASSFYDREAFF
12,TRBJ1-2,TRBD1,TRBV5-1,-,TGCGCCAGCAGCTTGTACAGGGGTGGCTACACCTTC,CASSLYRGGYTF
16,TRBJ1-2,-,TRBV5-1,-,TGCGCCAGCAGCTTGGTTACTGGCAGGGCAGGCTATGGCTACACCTTC,CASSLVTGRAGYGYTF
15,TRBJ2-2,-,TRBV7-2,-,TGTGCCAGCAGCTTAGTTTGGGCTGGCACCGGGGAGCTGTTTTTT,CASSLVWAGTGELFF
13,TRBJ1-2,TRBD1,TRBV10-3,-,TGTGCCACGAAATGGACAGGGGGCAGTGGCTACACCTTC,CATKWTGGSGYTF
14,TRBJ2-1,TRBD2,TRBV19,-,TGTGCCAGTATCACACTAGCGGGAGCGGGTGAGCAGTTCTTC,CASITLAGAGEQFF
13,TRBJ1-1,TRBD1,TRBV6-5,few,TGTGCCAGCACCAACAGGGGCCACACTGAAGCTTTCTTT,CASTNRGHTEAFF
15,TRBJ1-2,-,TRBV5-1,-,TGCGCCAGCAGCCCGGGTGGGGCGTACGGCTATGGCTACACCTTC,CASSPGGAYGYGYTF
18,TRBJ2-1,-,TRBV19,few,TGTGCCAGTAGTATAGATACCCCTCGGCGGAGCTCCTACAATGAGCAGTTCTTC,CASSIDTPRRSSYNEQFF
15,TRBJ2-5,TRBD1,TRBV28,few,TGTGCCAGCAGTAGTAGACAGGGGCTGAAAGAGACCCAGTACTTC,CASSSRQGLKETQYF
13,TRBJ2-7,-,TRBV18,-,TGTGCCAGCTCACTGACACCCACCTACGAGCAGTACTTC,CASSLTPTYEQYF
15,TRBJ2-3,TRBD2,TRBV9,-,TGTGCCAGCAGCGAGGGACTAGCCGGACGCGGTACGCAGTATTTT,CASSEGLAGRGTQYF
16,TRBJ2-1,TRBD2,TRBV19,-,TGTGCCAGTAGTATTGGGCTAGCGGGCCCCTACAATGAGCAGTTCTTC,CASSIGLAGPYNEQFF
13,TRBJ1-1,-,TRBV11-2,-,TGTGCCAGCAGCCCAGAGACACTCACTGAAGCTTTCTTT,CASSPETLTEAFF
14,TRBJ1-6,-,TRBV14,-,TGTGCCAGCAGCAATTCGGGGAGAGGCTCACCCCTCCACTTT,CASSNSGRGSPLHF
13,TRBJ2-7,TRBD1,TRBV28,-,TGTGCCAGTGAACCGGGACAGTCCTACGAGCAGTACTTC,CASEPGQSYEQYF
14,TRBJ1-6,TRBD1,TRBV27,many,TGTGCCAGCAACACAGGGGTCTATAATTCACCCCTCCACTTT,CASNTGVYNSPLHF
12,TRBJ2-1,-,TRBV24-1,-,TGTGCCACCAGCCTCCAGGGGAATGAGCAGTTCTTC,CATSLQGNEQFF
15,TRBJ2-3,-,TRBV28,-,TGTGCCAGCAGCCAGCCCAACCGAGGGACAGATACGCAGTATTTT,CASSQPNRGTDTQYF
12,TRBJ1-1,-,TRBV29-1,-,TGCAGCGTTGAGAGAGAGAACACTGAAGCTTTCTTT,CSVERENTEAFF
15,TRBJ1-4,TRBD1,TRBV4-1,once,TGCGCCAGCAGCCAGCGCGACAGGGGTGGGGAAAAACTGTTTTTT,CASSQRDRGGEKLFF
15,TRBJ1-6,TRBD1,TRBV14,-,TGTGCCAGCAGCTATGGACAGGGCTATAATTCACCCCTCCACTTT,CASSYGQGYNSPLHF
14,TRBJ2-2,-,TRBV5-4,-,TGTGCCAGCAGCTTAGAACAGAGCACCGGGGAGCTGTTTTTT,CASSLEQSTGELFF
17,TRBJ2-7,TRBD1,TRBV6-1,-,TGTGCCAGCAGTGAAGTTATGGGGACAGGGGGCGTGAACGAGCAGTACTTC,CASSEVMGTGGVNEQYF
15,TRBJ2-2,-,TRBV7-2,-,TGTGCCAGCAGCGCTCACGTAGCGAACACCGGGGAGCTGTTTTTT,CASSAHVANTGELFF
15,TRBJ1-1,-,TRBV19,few,TGTGCCAGTAGTATAGGGGAGGGAGGAAACACTGAAGCTTTCTTT,CASSIGEGGNTEAFF
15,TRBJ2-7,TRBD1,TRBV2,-,TGTGCCAGCAGTTCTCCTGACAGGGTCTCCTACGAGCAGTACTTC,CASSSPDRVSYEQYF
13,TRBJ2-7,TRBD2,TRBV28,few,TGTGCCATCAAGACTAGCGGGTCGTACGAGCAGTACTTC,CAIKTSGSYEQYF
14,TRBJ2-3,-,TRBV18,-,TGTGCCAGCTCACCATGGACAGAGGGAGATACGCAGTATTTT,CASSPWTEGDTQYF
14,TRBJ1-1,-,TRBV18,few,TGTGCCAGCTCGCTCGGACACCCGAACACTGAAGCTTTCTTT,CASSLGHPNTEAFF
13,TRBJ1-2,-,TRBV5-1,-,TGCGCCAGCAGCTTGAGTCAGTACTATGGCTACACCTTC,CASSLSQYYGYTF
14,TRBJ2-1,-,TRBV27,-,TGTGCCAGCAGTGGCGGGACCACATACAATGAGCAGTTCTTC,CASSGGTTYNEQFF
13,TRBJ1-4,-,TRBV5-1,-,TGCGCCAGCAGCGGCGGAGGTAATGAAAAACTGTTTTTT,CASSGGGNEKLFF
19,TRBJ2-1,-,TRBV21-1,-,TGTGCCAGCCCCCATGGACTAGCGGGAGATTACCGCTCCTACAATGAGCAGTTCTTC,CASPHGLAGDYRSYNEQFF
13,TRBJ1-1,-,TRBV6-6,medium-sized,TGTGCCAGCACCTCTGACAGGAACACTGAAGCTTTCTTT,CASTSDRNTEAFF
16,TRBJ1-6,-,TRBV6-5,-,TGTGCCAGCAGTTACTCGAATACAGATTTTAATTCACCCCTCCACTTT,CASSYSNTDFNSPLHF